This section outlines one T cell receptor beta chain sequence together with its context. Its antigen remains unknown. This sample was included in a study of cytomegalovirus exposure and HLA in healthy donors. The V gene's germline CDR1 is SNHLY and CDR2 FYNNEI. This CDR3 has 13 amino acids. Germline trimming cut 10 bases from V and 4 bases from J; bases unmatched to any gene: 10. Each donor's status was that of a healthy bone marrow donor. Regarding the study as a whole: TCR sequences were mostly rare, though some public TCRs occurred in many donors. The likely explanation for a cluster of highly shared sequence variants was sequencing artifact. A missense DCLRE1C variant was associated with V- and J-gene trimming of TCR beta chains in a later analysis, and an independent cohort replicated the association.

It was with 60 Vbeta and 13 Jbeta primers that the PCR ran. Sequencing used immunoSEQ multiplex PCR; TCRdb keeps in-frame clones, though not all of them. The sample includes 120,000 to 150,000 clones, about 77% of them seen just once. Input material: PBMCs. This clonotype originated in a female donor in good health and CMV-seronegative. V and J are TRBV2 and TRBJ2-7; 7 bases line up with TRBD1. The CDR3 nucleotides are TGTGCCACCAACCGGGACAGAGATTACGAGCAGTACTTC. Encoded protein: CATNRDRDYEQYF.